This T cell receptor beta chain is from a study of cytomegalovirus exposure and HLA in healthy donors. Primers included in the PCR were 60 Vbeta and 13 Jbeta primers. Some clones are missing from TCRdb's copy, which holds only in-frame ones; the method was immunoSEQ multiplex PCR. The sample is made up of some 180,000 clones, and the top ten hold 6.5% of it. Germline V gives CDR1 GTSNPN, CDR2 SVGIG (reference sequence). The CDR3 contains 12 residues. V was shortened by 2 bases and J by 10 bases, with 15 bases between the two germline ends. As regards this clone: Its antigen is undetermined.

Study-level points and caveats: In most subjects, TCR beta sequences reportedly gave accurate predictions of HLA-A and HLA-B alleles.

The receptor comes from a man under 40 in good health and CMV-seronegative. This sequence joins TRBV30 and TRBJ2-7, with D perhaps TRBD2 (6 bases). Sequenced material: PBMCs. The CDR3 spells CAWSPSGGIQYF. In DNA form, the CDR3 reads TGTGCCTGGAGTCCCTCCGGAGGGATTCAGTACTTC.